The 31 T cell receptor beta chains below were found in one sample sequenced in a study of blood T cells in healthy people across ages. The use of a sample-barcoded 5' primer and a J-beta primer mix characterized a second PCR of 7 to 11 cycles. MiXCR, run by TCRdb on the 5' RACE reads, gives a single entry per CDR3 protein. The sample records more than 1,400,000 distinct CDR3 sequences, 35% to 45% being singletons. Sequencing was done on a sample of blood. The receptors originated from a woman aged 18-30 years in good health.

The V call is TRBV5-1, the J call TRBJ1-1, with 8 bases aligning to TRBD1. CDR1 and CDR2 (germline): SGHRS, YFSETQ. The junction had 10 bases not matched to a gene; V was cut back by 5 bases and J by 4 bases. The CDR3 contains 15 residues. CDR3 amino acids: CASRWTGLNGTEAFF. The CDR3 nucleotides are TGCGCCAGCAGATGGACAGGGCTTAACGGCACTGAAGCTTTCTTT.

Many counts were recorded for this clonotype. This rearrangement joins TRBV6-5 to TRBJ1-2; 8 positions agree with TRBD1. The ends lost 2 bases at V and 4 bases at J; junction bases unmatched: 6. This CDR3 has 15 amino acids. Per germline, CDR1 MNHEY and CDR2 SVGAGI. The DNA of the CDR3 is TGTGCCAGCAGTTACCGAGGACAGGGAGTCTATGGCTACACCTTC. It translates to CASSYRGQGVYGYTF.

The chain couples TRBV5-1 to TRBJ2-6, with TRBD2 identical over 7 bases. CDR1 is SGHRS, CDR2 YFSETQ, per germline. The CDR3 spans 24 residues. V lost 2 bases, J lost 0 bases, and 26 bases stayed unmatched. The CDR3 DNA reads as TGCGCCAGCAGCTTTAATGCGGGGGATTTCGATCACCGCCCTTTCAACTCTGGGGCCAACGTCCTGACTTTC. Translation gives CASSFNAGDFDHRPFNSGANVLTF. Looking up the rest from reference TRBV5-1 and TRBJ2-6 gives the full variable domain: KAGVTQTPRYLIKTRGQQVTLSCSPISGHRSVSWYQQTPGQGLQFLFEYFSETQRNKGNFPGRFSGRQFSNSRSEMNVSTLELGDSALYLCASSFNAGDFDHRPFNSGANVLTFGAGSRLTVL.

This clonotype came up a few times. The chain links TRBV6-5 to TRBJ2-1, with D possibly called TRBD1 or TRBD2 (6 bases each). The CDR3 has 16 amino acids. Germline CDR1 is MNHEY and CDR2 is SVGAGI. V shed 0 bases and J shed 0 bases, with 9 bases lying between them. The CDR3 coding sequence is TGTGCCAGCAGTTACTCGGGGGGACACTCCTACAATGAGCAGTTCTTC. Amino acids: CASSYSGGHSYNEQFF.

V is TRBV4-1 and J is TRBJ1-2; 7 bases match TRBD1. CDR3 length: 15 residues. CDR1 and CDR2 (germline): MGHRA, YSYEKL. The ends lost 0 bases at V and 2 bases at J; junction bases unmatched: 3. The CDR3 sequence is CASSQETGMNYGYTF. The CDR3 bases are TGCGCCAGCAGCCAAGAGACAGGGATGAACTATGGCTACACCTTC.

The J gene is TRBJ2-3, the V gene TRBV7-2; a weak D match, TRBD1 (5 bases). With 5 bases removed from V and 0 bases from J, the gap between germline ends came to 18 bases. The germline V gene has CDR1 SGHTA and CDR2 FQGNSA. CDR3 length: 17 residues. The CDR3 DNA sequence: TGTGCCAGCAGCGCGCAGTCAATTGGGGCTAGCACAGATACGCAGTATTTT. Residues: CASSAQSIGASTDTQYF.

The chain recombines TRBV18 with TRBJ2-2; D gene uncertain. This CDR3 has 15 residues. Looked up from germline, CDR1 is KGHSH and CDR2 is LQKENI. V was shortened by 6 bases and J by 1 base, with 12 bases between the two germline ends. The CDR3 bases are TGTGCCAGCTCCGTAATAGCCGGGAACACCGGGGAGCTGTTTTTT. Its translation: CASSVIAGNTGELFF. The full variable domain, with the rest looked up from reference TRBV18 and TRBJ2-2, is NAGVMQNPRHLVRRRGQEARLRCSPMKGHSHVYWYRQLPEEGLKFMVYLQKENIIDESGMPKERFSAEFPKEGPSILRIQQVVRGDSAAYFCASSVIAGNTGELFFGEGSRLTVL.

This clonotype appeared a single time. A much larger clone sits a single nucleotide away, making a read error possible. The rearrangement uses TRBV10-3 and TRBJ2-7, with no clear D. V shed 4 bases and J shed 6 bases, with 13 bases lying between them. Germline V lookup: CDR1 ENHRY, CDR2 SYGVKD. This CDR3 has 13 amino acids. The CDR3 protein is CAISGYLSGEQYF. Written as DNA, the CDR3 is TGTGCCATCAGTGGCTATCTATCCGGCGAGCAGTACTTC.

The CDR3 sequence is CASSDDAETGVSGYTF. The CDR3 nucleotides are TGTGCCAGCAGTGACGACGCGGAAACAGGGGTTAGTGGCTACACCTTC. The V and J genes are TRBV6-4 and TRBJ1-2, with TRBD1 identical over 7 bases. This CDR3 comprises 16 residues. The trim removed 2 bases at V and 7 bases at J, leaving 13 bases unmatched. Per the germline V gene, CDR1 is MRHNA and CDR2 is SNTAGT.

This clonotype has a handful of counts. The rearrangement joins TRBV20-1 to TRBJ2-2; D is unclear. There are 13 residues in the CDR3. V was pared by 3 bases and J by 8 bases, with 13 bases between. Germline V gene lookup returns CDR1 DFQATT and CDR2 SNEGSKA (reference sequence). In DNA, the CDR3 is TGCAGTGCTAGGTCCGGCCCGCGGGGGGAGCTGTTTTTT. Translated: CSARSGPRGELFF.

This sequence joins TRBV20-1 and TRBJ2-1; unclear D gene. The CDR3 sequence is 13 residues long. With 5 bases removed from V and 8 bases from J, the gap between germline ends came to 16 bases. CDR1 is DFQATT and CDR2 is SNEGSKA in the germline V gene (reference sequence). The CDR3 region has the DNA TGCAGTGCTGGAGTTGTAGTTAACCATGAGCAGTTCTTC. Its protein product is CSAGVVVNHEQFF.

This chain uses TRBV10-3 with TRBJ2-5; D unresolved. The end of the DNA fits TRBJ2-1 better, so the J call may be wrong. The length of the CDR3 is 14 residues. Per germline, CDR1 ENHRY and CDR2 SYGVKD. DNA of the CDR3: TGTGCCATCAGTCCTACGGGTTGGCAAGAGACCCAGTTCTTC. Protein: CAISPTGWQETQFF.

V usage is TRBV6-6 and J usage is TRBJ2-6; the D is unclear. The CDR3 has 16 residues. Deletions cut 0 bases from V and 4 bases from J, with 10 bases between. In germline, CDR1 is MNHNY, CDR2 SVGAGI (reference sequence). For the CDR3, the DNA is TGTGCCAGCAGTTACTCGGGGATGAGCGGGGCCAACGTCCTGACTTTC. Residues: CASSYSGMSGANVLTF.

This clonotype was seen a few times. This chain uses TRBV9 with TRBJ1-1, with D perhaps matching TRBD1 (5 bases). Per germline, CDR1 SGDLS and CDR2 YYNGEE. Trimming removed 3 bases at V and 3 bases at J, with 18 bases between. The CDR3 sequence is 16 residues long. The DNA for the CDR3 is TGTGCCAGCAGCGAAGGATTGACAGTCGCCGACACTGAAGCTTTCTTT. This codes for CASSEGLTVADTEAFF.

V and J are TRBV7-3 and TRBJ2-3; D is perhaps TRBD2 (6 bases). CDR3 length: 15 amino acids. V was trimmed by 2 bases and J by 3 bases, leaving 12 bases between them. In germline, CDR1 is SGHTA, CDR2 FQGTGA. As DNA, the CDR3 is TGTGCCAGCAGCTTATGGGGGGTTGCGACAGATACGCAGTATTTT. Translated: CASSLWGVATDTQYF.

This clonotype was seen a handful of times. CDR3 sequence (DNA): TGCAGTGCTGGAGGGACAGGGGGCCTCGACACCTTC. It translates to CSAGGTGGLDTF. This sequence joins TRBV20-1 and TRBJ1-2, with 12 bases matching TRBD1. Germline CDR1 and CDR2: DFQATT and SNEGSKA (reference sequence). Trimming at V came to 5 bases and at J to 12 bases, leaving 7 bases not matched to a gene. This CDR3 spans 12 amino acids.

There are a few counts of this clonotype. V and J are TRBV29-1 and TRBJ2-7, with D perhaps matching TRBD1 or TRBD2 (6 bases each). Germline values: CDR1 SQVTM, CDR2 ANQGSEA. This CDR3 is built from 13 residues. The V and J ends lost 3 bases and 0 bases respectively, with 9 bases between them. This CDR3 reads CSVERDNSYEQYF. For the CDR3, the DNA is TGCAGCGTTGAGCGGGACAACTCCTACGAGCAGTACTTC.

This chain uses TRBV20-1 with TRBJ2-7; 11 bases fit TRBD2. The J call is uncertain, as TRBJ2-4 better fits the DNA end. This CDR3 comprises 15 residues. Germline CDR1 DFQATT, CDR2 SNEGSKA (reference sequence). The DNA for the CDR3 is TGCAGTGCTTTTATAGCGGGGGGGTCCACGGACATTCAGTACTTC. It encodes CSAFIAGGSTDIQYF.

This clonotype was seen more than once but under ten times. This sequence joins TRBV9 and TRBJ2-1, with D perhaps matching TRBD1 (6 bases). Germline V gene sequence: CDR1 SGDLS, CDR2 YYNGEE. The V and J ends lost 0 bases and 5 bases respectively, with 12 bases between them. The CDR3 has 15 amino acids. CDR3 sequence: CASSVGQGSHNEQFF. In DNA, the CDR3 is TGTGCCAGCAGCGTAGGGCAGGGGTCCCACAATGAGCAGTTCTTC.

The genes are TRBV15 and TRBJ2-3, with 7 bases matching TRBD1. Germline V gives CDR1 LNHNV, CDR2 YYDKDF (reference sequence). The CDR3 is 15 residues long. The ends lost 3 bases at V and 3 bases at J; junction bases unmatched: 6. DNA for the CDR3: TGTGCCACCAGCAGTGACAGGGCAATTACAGATACGCAGTATTTT. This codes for CATSSDRAITDTQYF.

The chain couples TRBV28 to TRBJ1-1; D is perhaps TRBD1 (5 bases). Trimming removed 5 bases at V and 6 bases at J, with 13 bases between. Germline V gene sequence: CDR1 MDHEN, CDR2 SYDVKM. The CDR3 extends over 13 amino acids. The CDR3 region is CASSPGGAPEAFF. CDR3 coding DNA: TGTGCCAGCAGTCCCGGTGGGGCCCCTGAAGCTTTCTTT. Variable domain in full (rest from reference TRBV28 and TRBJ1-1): DVKVTQSSRYLVKRTGEKVFLECVQDMDHENMFWYRQDPGLGLRLIYFSYDVKMKEKGDIPEGYSVSREKKERFSLILESASTNQTSMYLCASSPGGAPEAFFGQGTRLTVV.

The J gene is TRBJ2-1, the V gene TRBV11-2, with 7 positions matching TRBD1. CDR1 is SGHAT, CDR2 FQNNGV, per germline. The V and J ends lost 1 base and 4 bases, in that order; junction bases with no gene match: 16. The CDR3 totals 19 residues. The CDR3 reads CASSLGAGRTQGEYNEQFF. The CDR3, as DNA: TGTGCCAGCAGCTTAGGGGCCGGCCGTACCCAGGGGGAATACAATGAGCAGTTCTTC.

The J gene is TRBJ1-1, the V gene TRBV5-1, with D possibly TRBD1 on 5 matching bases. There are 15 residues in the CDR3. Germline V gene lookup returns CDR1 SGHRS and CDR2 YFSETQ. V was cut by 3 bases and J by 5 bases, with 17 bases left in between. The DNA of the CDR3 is TGCGCCAGCAGCTACCTCGGGACGGCAGGGACTGAAGCTTTCTTT. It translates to CASSYLGTAGTEAFF.

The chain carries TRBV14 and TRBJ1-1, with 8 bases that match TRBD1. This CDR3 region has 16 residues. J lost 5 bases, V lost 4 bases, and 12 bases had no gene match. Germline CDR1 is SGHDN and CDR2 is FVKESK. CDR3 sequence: CASSRISTGVGTEAFF. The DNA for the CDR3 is TGTGCCAGCAGCCGAATCTCGACAGGGGTTGGTACTGAAGCTTTCTTT.

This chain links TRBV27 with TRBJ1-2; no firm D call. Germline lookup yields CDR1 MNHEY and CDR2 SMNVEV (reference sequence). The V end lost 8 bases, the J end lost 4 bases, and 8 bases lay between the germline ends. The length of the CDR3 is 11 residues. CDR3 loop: CASRDPYGYTF. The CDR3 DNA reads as TGTGCCAGCCGAGACCCCTATGGCTACACCTTC.

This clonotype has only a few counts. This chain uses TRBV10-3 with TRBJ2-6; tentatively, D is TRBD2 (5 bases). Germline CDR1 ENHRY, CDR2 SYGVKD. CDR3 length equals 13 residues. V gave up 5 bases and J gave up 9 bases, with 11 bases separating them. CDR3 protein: CAISNSRDNVLTF. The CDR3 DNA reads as TGTGCCATCAGTAACTCCCGGGACAACGTCCTGACTTTC.

CDR3 bases: TGTGCCAGCAGTTGGGGCAGGCCGAACACTGAAGCTTTCTTT. It yields the protein CASSWGRPNTEAFF. The V and J genes are TRBV6-5 and TRBJ1-1; TRBD1 might be the D (5 bases). Trimming took off 4 bases at V and 1 base at J, with 10 bases between the two ends. Per the germline V gene, CDR1 is MNHEY and CDR2 is SVGAGI. The CDR3 loop spans 14 amino acids.

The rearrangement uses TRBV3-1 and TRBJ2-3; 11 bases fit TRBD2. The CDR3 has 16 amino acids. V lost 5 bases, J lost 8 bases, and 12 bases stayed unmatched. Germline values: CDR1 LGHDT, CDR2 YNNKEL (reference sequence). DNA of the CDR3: TGTGCCAGCAGCTCAGGGACTAGCGGCGCATCGGGTACGCAGTATTTT. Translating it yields CASSSGTSGASGTQYF.

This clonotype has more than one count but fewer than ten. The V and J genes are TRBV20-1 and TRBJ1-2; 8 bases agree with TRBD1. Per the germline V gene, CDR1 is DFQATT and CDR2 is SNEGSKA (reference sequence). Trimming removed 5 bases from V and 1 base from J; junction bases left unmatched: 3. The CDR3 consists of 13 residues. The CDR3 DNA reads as TGCAGTGCTTTGGGACAGGATAACTATGGCTACACCTTC. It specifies CSALGQDNYGYTF.

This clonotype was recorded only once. CDR3 amino acids: CATARLNTEAFF. CDR3 DNA sequence: TGTGCCACAGCCCGGCTGAACACTGAAGCTTTCTTT. This chain uses TRBV6-1 with TRBJ1-1, with D unclear. The CDR3 is made up of 12 amino acids. CDR1 and CDR2 from the germline V gene are MNHNS and SASEGT. The V gene lost 10 bases and the J gene lost 0 bases, with 9 bases spanning the gap.

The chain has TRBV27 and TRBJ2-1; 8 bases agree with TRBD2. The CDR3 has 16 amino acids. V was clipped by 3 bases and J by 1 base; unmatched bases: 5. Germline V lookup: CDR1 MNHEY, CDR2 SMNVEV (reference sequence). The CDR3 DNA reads TGTGCCAGCAGTTTTTCGTCTAGCGGGTCCTACAATGAGCAGTTCTTC. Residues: CASSFSSSGSYNEQFF.